This T cell receptor beta chain derives from a study of T cell changes during pregnancy in multiple sclerosis (dated by TCRdb to about 2019). Regarding the study in general: The study examined how the T cell repertoire changed over the course of pregnancy in women with multiple sclerosis.

Library preparation used the immunoSEQ multiplex PCR assay. Entries here come from immuneACCESS through TCRdb and include only in-frame sequences with V and J called. Some clones fail to appear in such tables; in the studies checked, an unresolved V gene covers under half of the shortfall, and the cause of the remainder is unknown. This sample comprises roughly 54,000 clones, over 80% of them detected only once. Approximately 0.64% of the sample comes from the top ten. CDR3 length: 13 amino acids, cysteine to phenylalanine. Of the read, only the CDR3 DNA is kept; its 39 bases are in frame from base 1. CDR1 SNHLY and CDR2 FYNNEI are derived from the germline V gene. V is cut by 8 bases and J by 0 bases, and the space between the germline ends is 8 bases. Only a few counts were recorded for this clone. Its antigen has not been determined. Base quality data are lacking; no much larger clone is found one base away.

Recombination joined TRBV2 with TRBJ1-3; the D gene identity is not certain. This clonotype originated in a female donor with multiple sclerosis, enrolled in a pregnancy study. Sample: CD4+ T cells from peripheral blood mononuclear cells, taken after pregnancy. In nucleotide form, the sequence is TGTGCCAGCCACCCGGGCTCTGGAAACACCATATATTTT. Its protein product is CASHPGSGNTIYF.